What follows describes a single TCR beta chain. These data are taken from a study of blood T cell repertoires in COVID-19. For the study at large: The samples span acute and convalescent COVID-19 from the United States, Italy and Spain. PBMCs, B-cell-depleted T cells, or T cells provided the cDNA or gDNA that made up the material.

Germline lookup yields CDR1 MNHEY and CDR2 SVGAGI. Deletions cut 6 bases from V and 3 bases from J, with 9 bases between. CDR3 length: 13 amino acids. Some clones are missing from TCRdb's copy, which holds only in-frame ones; the method was immunoSEQ multiplex PCR. The sample lists approximately 300,000 clones, 90% seen once, with 6.5% to 8% in the top ten. Recruited during active infection, patients (from Seattle) were subsequently followed longitudinally. V usage is TRBV6-5 and J usage is TRBJ2-1, with D possibly TRBD2 on 5 matching bases. The sequencing sample was made of peripheral blood. This TCR came from a woman aged 25 to 39 with COVID-19, enrolled during active disease. The CDR3 coding sequence is TGTGCCAGCAGGCGGGCTATCTACAATGAGCAGTTCTTC. Its protein is CASRRAIYNEQFF.